This TCR beta chain came from a study of T cells after yellow fever vaccination. Turning to the study itself: Researchers used CD3, CD45RA, CCR7 and CD95 to sort out EM, EMRA, CM and Tscm memory subsets. Notes on the study in general: Clonotypes shared by both compartments, CD4 and CD8, made up a small share. Booster sampling recovered most clones from primary vaccination (96% CD4, approximately 90% CD8).

TCRdb fed the 5' RACE reads into MiXCR, producing one record per CDR3 protein. The table includes over 25,000 distinct CDR3 sequences, over 9.5% detected once. In this sample, this clonotype turned up many times. Germline-derived CDR1 and CDR2 are KGHSH and LQKENI. Deletions cut 4 bases from V and 1 base from J, with 12 bases between. The CDR3 covers 15 residues. The J gene is TRBJ2-3, the V gene TRBV18; maybe TRBD1 (6 bases). Sequenced material: PBMCs, either bulk or a sorted T-cell subset (CD4+, CD8+, memory, or dextramer-sorted; not recorded which), taken around 15 days after the first yellow fever vaccination. The receptor was isolated from a man aged 18-30 years who received the YFV17D yellow fever vaccine. The CDR3 nucleotides read TGTGCCAGCTCACTTGTCCCAGGGGGCACAGATACGCAGTATTTT. Encoded protein: CASSLVPGGTDTQYF. Looking up the rest from reference TRBV18 and TRBJ2-3 gives the full variable domain: NAGVMQNPRHLVRRRGQEARLRCSPMKGHSHVYWYRQLPEEGLKFMVYLQKENIIDESGMPKERFSAEFPKEGPSILRIQQVVRGDSAAYFCASSLVPGGTDTQYFGPGTRLTVL.